These 5 T cell receptor beta chains came from one sample sequenced in a study of CD8 T cells in ankylosing spondylitis. General study points: For ankylosing spondylitis blood, a TCR beta motif of 8 or 9 highly homologous variants appeared characteristic.

MiXCR, applied by TCRdb to the 5' RACE reads, yields one record per CDR3 protein. This table holds 700,000 to 850,000 distinct CDR3 sequences, about an eighth found once. The antigens these receptors bind are not known. Source material: blood, either unsorted or a sorted T cell fraction (not recorded which). The receptor set was obtained from a male donor with ankylosing spondylitis.

The table lists this clonotype with a few counts. The rearrangement links TRBV4-3 to TRBJ1-1; D is unresolved. This CDR3 contains 13 residues. The V and J ends lost 0 bases and 7 bases respectively, with 9 bases between them. Germline CDR1 and CDR2: LGHNA and YSLEER. CDR3: CASSQDPGFEAFF. As DNA, the CDR3 is TGCGCCAGCAGCCAAGATCCCGGGTTTGAAGCTTTCTTT.

This clonotype was seen only a few times. The genes are TRBV4-2 and TRBJ2-2; D unresolved. This CDR3 is 17 amino acids long. V dropped 0 bases and J dropped 4 bases, with 15 bases sitting between them. CDR1 is LGHNA and CDR2 is YNFKEQ in the germline V gene. The CDR3 protein is CASSQDGSGSRTGELFF. As DNA, the CDR3 is TGTGCCAGCAGCCAAGATGGATCGGGCAGCCGCACCGGGGAGCTGTTTTTT.

The gene calls are TRBV11-2 and TRBJ2-3; perhaps TRBD2 as D (7 bases). The CDR3 covers 17 residues. V was cut by 3 bases and J by 0 bases, with 16 bases left in between. Germline V gene lookup returns CDR1 SGHAT and CDR2 FQNNGV. DNA of the CDR3: TGTGCCAGCAGCTTCGACCTAGGGGGGGTTAGCACAGATACGCAGTATTTT. Translation gives CASSFDLGGVSTDTQYF.

The J gene is TRBJ2-5, the V gene TRBV12-3 or TRBV12-4; possibly TRBD1 or TRBD2 for D (5 bases each). V was pared by 7 bases and J by 3 bases, with 15 bases between. The CDR3 spans 14 residues. This CDR3 reads CASNPTGLEETQYF. DNA of the CDR3: TGTGCCAGCAACCCCACGGGGCTTGAAGAGACCCAGTACTTC.

The chain combines TRBV5-8 with TRBJ1-1; D not resolved. Germline CDR1 and CDR2: SGHTS and YDEGEE. Deletions cut 1 base from V and 11 bases from J, with 15 bases between. CDR3 length: 13 residues. CDR3 coding DNA: TGTGCCAGCAGCTTGTCGGGGATCGAGGTGGCTTTCTTT. Translating it yields CASSLSGIEVAFF.